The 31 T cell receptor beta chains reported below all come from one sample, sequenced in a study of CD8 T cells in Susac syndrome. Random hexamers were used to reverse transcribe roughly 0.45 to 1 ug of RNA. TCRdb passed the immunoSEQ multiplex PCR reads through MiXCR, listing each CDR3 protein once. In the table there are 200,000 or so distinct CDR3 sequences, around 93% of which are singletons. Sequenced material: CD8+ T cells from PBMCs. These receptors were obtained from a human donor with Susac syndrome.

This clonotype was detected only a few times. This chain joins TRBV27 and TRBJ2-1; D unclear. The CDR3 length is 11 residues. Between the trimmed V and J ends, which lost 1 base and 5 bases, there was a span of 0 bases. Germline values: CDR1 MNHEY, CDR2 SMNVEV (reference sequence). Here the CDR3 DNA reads TGTGCCAGCAGTTTATACAATGAGCAGTTCTTC. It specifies CASSLYNEQFF.

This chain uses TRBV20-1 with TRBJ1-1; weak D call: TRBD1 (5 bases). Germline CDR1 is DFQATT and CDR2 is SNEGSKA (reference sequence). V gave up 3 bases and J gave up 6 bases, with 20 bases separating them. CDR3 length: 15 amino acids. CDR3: CSASSEYRVGPEAFF. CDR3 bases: TGCAGTGCTAGTTCCGAATACCGGGTGGGGCCTGAAGCTTTCTTT.

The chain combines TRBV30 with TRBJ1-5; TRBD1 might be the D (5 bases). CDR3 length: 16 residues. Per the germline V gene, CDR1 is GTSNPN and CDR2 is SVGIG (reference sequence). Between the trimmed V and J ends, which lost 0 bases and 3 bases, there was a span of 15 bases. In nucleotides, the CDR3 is TGTGCCTGGAGTGTCTTCGGGCAGGGCAACAATCAGCCCCAGCATTTT. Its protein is CAWSVFGQGNNQPQHF.

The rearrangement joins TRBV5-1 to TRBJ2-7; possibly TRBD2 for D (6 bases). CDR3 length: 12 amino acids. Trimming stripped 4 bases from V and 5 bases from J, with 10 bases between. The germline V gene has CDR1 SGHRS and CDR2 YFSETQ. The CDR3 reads CASSEGGHEQYF. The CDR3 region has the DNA TGCGCCAGCAGCGAAGGAGGGCACGAGCAGTACTTC.

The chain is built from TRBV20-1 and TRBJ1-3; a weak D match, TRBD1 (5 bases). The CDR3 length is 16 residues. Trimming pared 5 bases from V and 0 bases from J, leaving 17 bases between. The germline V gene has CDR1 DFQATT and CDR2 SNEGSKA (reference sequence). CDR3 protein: CSAPSGQQSSGNTIYF. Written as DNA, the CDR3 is TGCAGTGCTCCTTCGGGGCAGCAGAGCTCTGGAAACACCATATATTTT.

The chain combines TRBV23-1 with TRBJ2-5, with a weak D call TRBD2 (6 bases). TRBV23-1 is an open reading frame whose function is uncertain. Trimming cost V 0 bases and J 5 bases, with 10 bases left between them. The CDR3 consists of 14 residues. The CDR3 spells CASSQSAREETQYF. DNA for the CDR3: TGCGCCAGCAGTCAATCAGCCCGGGAGGAGACCCAGTACTTC.

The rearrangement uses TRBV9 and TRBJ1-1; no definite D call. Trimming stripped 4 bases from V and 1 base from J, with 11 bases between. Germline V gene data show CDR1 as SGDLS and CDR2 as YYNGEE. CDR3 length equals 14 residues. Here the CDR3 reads CASSPQRGNTEAFF. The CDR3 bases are TGTGCCAGCAGCCCTCAACGGGGGAACACTGAAGCTTTCTTT.

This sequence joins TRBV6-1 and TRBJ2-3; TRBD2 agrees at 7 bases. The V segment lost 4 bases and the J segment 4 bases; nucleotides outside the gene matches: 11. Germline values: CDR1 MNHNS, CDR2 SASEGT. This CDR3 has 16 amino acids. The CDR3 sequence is CASSVPSGLRADTQYF. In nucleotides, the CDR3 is TGTGCCAGCAGTGTCCCTAGCGGATTGCGGGCAGATACGCAGTATTTT.

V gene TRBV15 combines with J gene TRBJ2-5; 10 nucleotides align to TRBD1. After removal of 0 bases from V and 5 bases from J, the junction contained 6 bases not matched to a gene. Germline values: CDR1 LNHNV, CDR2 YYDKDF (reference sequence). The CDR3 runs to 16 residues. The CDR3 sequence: CATSRERDRGRETQYF. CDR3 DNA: TGTGCCACCAGCAGAGAACGGGACAGGGGAAGGGAGACCCAGTACTTC. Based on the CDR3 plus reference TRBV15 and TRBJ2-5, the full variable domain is DAMVIQNPRYQVTQFGKPVTLSCSQTLNHNVMYWYQQKSSQAPKLLFHYYDKDFNNEADTPDNFQSRRPNTSFCFLDIRSPGLGDTAMYLCATSRERDRGRETQYFGPGTRLLVL.

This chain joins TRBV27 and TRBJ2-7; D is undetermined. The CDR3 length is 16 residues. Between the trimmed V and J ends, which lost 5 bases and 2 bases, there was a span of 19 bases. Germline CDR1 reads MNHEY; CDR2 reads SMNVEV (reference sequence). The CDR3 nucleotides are TGTGCCAGCAGTCCATCTTCCGGTGCGTTCACCTACGAGCAGTACTTC. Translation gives CASSPSSGAFTYEQYF.

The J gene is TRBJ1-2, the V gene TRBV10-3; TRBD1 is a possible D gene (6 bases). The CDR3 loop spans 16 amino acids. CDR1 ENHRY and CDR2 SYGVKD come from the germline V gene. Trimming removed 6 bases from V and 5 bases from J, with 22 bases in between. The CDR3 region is CAIRHSTQGLRYGYTF. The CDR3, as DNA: TGTGCCATCAGACATTCAACACAGGGCTTACGGTATGGCTACACCTTC.

The CDR3 DNA follows: TGCGCCAGCAGGGCCTGGACCATAGGGCACGATGAGCAGTTCTTC. Encoded protein: CASRAWTIGHDEQFF. The genes are TRBV5-1 and TRBJ2-1; no reliable D call. The CDR3 contains 15 residues. Trimming shortened V by 5 bases and J by 8 bases, and 20 bases separated the two germline ends. CDR1 is SGHRS, CDR2 YFSETQ, per germline.

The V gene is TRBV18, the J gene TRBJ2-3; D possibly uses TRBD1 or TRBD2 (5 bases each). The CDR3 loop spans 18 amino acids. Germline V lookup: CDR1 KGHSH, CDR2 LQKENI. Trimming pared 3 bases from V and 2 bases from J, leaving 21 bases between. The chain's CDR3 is CASSPQALGEENTDTQYF. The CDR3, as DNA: TGTGCCAGCTCACCCCAAGCACTAGGGGAAGAGAACACAGATACGCAGTATTTT. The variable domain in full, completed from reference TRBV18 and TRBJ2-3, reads NAGVMQNPRHLVRRRGQEARLRCSPMKGHSHVYWYRQLPEEGLKFMVYLQKENIIDESGMPKERFSAEFPKEGPSILRIQQVVRGDSAAYFCASSPQALGEENTDTQYFGPGTRLTVL.

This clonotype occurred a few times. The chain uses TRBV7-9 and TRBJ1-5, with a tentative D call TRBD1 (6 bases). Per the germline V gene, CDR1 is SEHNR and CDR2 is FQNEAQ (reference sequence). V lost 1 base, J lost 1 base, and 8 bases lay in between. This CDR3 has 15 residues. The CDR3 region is CASSLGGLSNQPQHF. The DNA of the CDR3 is TGTGCCAGCAGCTTAGGGGGGCTCAGCAATCAGCCCCAGCATTTT.

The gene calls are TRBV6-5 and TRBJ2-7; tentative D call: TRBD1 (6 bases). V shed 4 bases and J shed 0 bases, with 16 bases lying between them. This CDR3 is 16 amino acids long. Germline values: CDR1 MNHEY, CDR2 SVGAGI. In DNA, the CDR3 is TGTGCCAGCAGTTCCCCGGGACACCGCTACTCCTACGAGCAGTACTTC. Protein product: CASSSPGHRYSYEQYF.

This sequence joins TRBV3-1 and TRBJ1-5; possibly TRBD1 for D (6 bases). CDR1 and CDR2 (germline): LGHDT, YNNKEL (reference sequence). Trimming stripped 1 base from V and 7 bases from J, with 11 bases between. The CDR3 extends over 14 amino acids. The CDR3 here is CASSQARGEQPQHF. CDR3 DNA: TGTGCCAGCAGCCAAGCCAGGGGAGAACAGCCCCAGCATTTT.

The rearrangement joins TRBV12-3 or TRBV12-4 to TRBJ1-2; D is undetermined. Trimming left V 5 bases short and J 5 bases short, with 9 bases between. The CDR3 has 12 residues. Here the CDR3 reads CASSPTVYGYTF. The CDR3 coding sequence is TGTGCCAGCAGTCCGACGGTTTATGGCTACACCTTC.

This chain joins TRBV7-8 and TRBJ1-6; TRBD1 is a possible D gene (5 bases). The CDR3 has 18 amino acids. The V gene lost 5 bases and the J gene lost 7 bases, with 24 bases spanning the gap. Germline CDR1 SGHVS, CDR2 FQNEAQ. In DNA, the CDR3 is TGTGCCAGCAGCCCGATGGGACTTGACTTCCAAAGAAATTCACCCCTCCACTTT. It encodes CASSPMGLDFQRNSPLHF.

CDR3 nucleotides: TGTGCCAGCAGCCAACCCCCAGGGACCGAGGGGGGATACGAGCAGTACTTC. Translated, it gives CASSQPPGTEGGYEQYF. The chain joins TRBV2 to TRBJ2-7, with D possibly called TRBD1 or TRBD2 (6 bases each). The CDR3 covers 17 residues. In germline, CDR1 is SNHLY, CDR2 FYNNEI. V was pared by 6 bases and J by 4 bases, with 25 bases between.

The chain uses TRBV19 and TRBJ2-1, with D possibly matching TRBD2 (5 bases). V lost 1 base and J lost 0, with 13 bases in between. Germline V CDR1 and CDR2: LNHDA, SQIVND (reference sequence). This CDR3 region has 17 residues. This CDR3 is CASSIGAGRSSYNEQFF. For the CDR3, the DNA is TGTGCCAGTAGTATAGGGGCGGGCAGGAGCTCCTACAATGAGCAGTTCTTC.

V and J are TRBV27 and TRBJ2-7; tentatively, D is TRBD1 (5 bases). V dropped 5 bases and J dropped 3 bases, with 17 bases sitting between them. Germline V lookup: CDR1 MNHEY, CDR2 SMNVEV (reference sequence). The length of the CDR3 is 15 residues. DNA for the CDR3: TGTGCCAGCAGTCCCGAACAGGTCTTCCACTACGAGCAGTACTTC. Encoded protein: CASSPEQVFHYEQYF.

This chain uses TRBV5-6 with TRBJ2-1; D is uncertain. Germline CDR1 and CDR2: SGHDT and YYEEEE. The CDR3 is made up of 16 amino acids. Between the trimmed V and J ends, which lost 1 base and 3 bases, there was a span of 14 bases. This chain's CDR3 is CASSLSFGRSYNEQFF. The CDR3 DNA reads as TGTGCCAGCAGCTTGTCGTTTGGAAGGAGCTACAATGAGCAGTTCTTC.

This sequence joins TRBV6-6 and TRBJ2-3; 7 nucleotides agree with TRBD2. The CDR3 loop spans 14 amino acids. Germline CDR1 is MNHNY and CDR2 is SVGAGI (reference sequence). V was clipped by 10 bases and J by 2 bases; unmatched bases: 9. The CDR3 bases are TGTGCCACATCCACTAGCGCATACACAGATACGCAGTATTTT. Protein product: CATSTSAYTDTQYF.

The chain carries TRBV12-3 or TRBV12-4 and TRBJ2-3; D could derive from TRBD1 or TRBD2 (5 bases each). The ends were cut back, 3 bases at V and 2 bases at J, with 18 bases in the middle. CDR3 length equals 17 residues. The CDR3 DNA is TGTGCCAGCAGTTTGTCCCTCGGGGTGGGGGACACAGATACGCAGTATTTT. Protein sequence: CASSLSLGVGDTDTQYF.

The CDR3 DNA reads as TGTGCCAGCAGCTCGGGGAAACTAGCTCAATACGAGCAGTACTTC. Amino acid sequence: CASSSGKLAQYEQYF. The V gene is TRBV7-2, the J gene TRBJ2-7, with D possibly being TRBD2 (6 bases). Trimming cost V 4 bases and J 4 bases, with 17 bases left between them. The CDR3 has 15 amino acids. Looked up from germline, CDR1 is SGHTA and CDR2 is FQGNSA. Combining the CDR3 with reference TRBV7-2 and TRBJ2-7 gives the whole variable domain GAGVSQSPSNKVTEKGKDVELRCDPISGHTALYWYRQSLGQGLEFLIYFQGNSAPDKSGLPSDRFSAERTGGSVSTLTIQRTQQEDSAVYLCASSSGKLAQYEQYFGPGTRLTVT.

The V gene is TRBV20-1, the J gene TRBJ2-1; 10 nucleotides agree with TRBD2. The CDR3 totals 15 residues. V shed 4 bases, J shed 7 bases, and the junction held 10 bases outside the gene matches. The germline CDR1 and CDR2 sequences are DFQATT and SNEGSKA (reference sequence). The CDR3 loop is CSANSPAGGRNEQFF. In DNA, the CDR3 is TGCAGTGCTAATTCACCAGCGGGAGGGCGAAATGAGCAGTTCTTC.

The CDR3 spells CASSYGTVNTGELFF. For the CDR3, the DNA is TGTGCCAGCAGTTACGGGACAGTAAACACCGGGGAGCTGTTTTTT. This chain joins TRBV6-5 and TRBJ2-2, with 7 bases fitting TRBD1. V shed 2 bases and J 2 bases; nucleotides not matched to a gene: 2. CDR1 is MNHEY, CDR2 SVGAGI, per germline. The CDR3 has 15 residues.

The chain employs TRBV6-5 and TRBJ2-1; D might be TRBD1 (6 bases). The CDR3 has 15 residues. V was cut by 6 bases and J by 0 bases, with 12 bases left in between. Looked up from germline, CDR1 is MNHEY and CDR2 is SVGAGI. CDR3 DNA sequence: TGTGCCAGCAGGTCAACAGGGAGCTCCTACAATGAGCAGTTCTTC. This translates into CASRSTGSSYNEQFF.

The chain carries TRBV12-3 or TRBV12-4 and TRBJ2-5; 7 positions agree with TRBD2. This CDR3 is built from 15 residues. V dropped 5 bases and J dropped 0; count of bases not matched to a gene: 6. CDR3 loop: CASSQRDYYQETQYF. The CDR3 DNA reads TGTGCCAGCAGTCAAAGGGACTACTACCAAGAGACCCAGTACTTC.

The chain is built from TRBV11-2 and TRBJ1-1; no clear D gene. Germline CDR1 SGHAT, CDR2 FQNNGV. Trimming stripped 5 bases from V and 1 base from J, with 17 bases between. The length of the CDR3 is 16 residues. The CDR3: CASSPSRGLPNTEAFF. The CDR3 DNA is TGTGCCAGCAGCCCAAGCCGCGGGCTACCGAACACTGAAGCTTTCTTT.

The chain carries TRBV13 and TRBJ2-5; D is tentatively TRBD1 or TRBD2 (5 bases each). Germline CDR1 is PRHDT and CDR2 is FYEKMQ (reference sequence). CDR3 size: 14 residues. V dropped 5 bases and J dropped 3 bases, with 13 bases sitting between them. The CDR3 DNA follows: TGTGCCAGCAGCCTTGGGACGGACGAAGAGACCCAGTACTTC. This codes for CASSLGTDEETQYF.